The 8 T cell receptor beta chains given below trace back to one sample, sequenced in a study of read filtering for tumor transcriptome and immune sequencing. The library was built from about 0.4 ug RNA with molecular barcoded adaptors for alpha/delta and beta/gamma chains. TCRdb called the reads again in MiXCR, with one record for every CDR3 protein. The table records 94,000 or so distinct CDR3 sequences, roughly an eighth of them present only once. Material: a population of CD138-negative cells sorted from bone marrow. The receptor set was obtained from a donor at least 40 years old with multiple myeloma.

Only a few counts were recorded for this clonotype. The CDR3 sequence is CASSDGLAGGSAGETQYF. The DNA for the CDR3 is TGTGCCAGCAGTGATGGACTAGCGGGCGGGTCCGCCGGAGAGACCCAGTACTTC. The gene calls are TRBV2 and TRBJ2-5; 11 bases agree with TRBD2. J gave up 4 bases and V 3 bases, and 13 bases lay outside the gene matches. This CDR3 is 18 amino acids long. Per the germline V gene, CDR1 is SNHLY and CDR2 is FYNNEI. Variable domain in full (rest from reference TRBV2 and TRBJ2-5): EPEVTQTPSHQVTQMGQEVILRCVPISNHLYFYWYRQILGQKVEFLVSFYNNEISEKSEIFDDQFSVERPDGSNFTLKIRSTKLEDSAMYFCASSDGLAGGSAGETQYFGPGTRLLVL.

This clonotype has at least ten counts. The rearrangement uses TRBV10-3 and TRBJ2-5; 7 bases are shared with TRBD2. Germline V gene sequence: CDR1 ENHRY, CDR2 SYGVKD. The CDR3 is 16 amino acids. V dropped 0 bases and J dropped 4; count of bases not matched to a gene: 8. DNA for the CDR3: TGTGCCATCAGTGAGTCAGAGGGAGGGGTAAGAGAGACCCAGTACTTC. It yields the protein CAISESEGGVRETQYF.

In regard to this clonotype: As the CDR3 is not closed by the conserved phenylalanine or tryptophan, this likely results from a read error. The gene calls are TRBV5-1 and TRBJ1-1; D gene unclear. Trimming removed 4 bases at V and 0 bases at J, with 13 bases between. The CDR3 extends over 15 amino acids. In germline, CDR1 is SGHRS, CDR2 YFSETQ. The CDR3 DNA is TGCGCCAGCAGCCCGGCCGGGATCATGAACACTGAAGCTTTCCTT. It translates to CASSPAGIMNTEAFL.

This clonotype was counted at least ten times. V is TRBV5-1 and J is TRBJ1-1, with unresolved D. The CDR3 runs 11 residues. The germline gives CDR1 SGHRS, CDR2 YFSETQ. Trimming stripped 3 bases from V and 4 bases from J, with 4 bases between. This CDR3 reads CASSYGTEAFF. The CDR3 nucleotides read TGCGCCAGCAGCTACGGCACTGAAGCTTTCTTT.

The chain is built from TRBV6-5 and TRBJ2-3; 11 positions agree with TRBD2. The CDR3 runs 16 residues. From germline, CDR1 is MNHEY and CDR2 SVGAGI. Here the CDR3 reads CATAIAGGVSTDTQYF. CDR3 nucleotide sequence: TGTGCGACCGCAATAGCGGGAGGGGTTAGCACAGATACGCAGTATTTT.

This clonotype was seen ten or more times. This chain connects TRBV5-1 to TRBJ2-3; D remains ambiguous. The CDR3 spans 14 residues. V was trimmed by 4 bases and J by 0 bases, leaving 9 bases between them. Germline V CDR1 and CDR2: SGHRS, YFSETQ. CDR3 in amino acids: CASSRTGSTDTQYF. In DNA, the CDR3 is TGCGCCAGCAGCCGGACGGGTAGCACAGATACGCAGTATTTT.

This clonotype was seen ten or more times. The chain has TRBV27 and TRBJ2-7, with 11 positions matching TRBD1. The V segment lost 5 bases and the J segment 6 bases; nucleotides outside the gene matches: 6. Germline V lookup: CDR1 MNHEY, CDR2 SMNVEV (reference sequence). The CDR3 extends over 14 amino acids. This CDR3 reads CASSPRTGGGEQYF. The CDR3 coding sequence is TGTGCCAGCAGTCCAAGGACAGGGGGCGGCGAGCAGTACTTC.

This clonotype was counted a few times. One base away lies a much larger clone, so this may be a sequencing read error. The chain uses TRBV20-1 and TRBJ2-3; 13 nucleotides agree with TRBD2. CDR1 is DFQATT and CDR2 is SNEGSKA in the germline V gene (reference sequence). The CDR3 is made up of 15 amino acids. The junction had 9 bases not matched to a gene; V was cut back by 5 bases and J by 7 bases. CDR3 DNA: TGCAGTGCTGGAGCTGGGACTAGCGGGGAGAATACGCAGTATTTT. Translation: CSAGAGTSGENTQYF.